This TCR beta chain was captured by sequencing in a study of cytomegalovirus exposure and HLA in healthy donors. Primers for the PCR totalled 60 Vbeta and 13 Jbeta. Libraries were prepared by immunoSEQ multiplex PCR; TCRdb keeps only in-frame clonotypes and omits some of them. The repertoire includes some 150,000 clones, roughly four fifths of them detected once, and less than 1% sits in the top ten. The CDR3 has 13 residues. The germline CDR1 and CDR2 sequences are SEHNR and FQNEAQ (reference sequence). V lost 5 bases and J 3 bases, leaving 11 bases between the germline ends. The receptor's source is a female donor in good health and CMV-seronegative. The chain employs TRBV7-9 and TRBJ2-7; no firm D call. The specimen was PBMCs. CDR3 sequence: CASSNVASYEQYF. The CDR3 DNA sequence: TGTGCCAGCAGCAACGTCGCCAGCTACGAGCAGTACTTC.